This T cell receptor beta chain was identified during a study of beta chain features in type 1 diabetes. Findings and limits, study-wide: When Type 1 diabetes patients were examined, their TCRB CDR3s proved moderately but significantly shorter in all four CD4+ subsets. A greater similarity of naive, central memory and Treg TCRB repertoires was seen among patients than among healthy donors.

Reverse transcription of all isolated RNA meant that expressed TCRB transcripts were sequenced. TCRdb's table, derived via immunoSEQ multiplex PCR, lists solely in-frame clones and lacks some. Of more than 300,000 clones in the sample, around 9.3% were seen once. On this clone: The target antigen is unknown.

This CDR3 comprises 12 residues. The germline V gene encodes CDR1 SNHLY and CDR2 FYNNEI. The V end was cut by 4 bases, the J end by 7 bases, with 10 bases between. The TCR sequence derives from a man younger than 45 with type 1 diabetes. The specimen was central memory CD4+ T cells from blood. This rearrangement joins TRBV2 to TRBJ2-5; D uncertain. The CDR3 loop is CASSGVFGTQYF. As DNA, the CDR3 is TGTGCCAGCAGTGGGGTGTTCGGGACCCAGTACTTC.